This T cell receptor beta chain was sequenced in a study of identical twins. The study, taken as a whole, reports: Memory repertoires lacked the insertion deficit that abundant cord blood beta clonotypes showed.

Points on this clonotype: Its target is not known.

Trimming left V 4 bases short and J 1 base short, with 13 bases between. Germline V gives CDR1 SGHVS, CDR2 FNYEAQ. The CDR3 spans 16 residues. TCRdb re-called the 5' RACE reads with MiXCR, one entry per CDR3 protein. The sample has roughly 720,000 distinct CDR3 sequences, around a sixth seen once. This sample also appeared in a second study, on T cells expressing NK-cell markers.

This receptor was obtained from a woman under 30 in good health. The source material was PBMCs. The chain couples TRBV7-6 to TRBJ2-2, with unresolved D. The CDR3 DNA sequence: TGTGCCAGCAGCTCCTCCGGTTACGAGAACACCGGGGAGCTGTTTTTT. It codes for CASSSSGYENTGELFF.